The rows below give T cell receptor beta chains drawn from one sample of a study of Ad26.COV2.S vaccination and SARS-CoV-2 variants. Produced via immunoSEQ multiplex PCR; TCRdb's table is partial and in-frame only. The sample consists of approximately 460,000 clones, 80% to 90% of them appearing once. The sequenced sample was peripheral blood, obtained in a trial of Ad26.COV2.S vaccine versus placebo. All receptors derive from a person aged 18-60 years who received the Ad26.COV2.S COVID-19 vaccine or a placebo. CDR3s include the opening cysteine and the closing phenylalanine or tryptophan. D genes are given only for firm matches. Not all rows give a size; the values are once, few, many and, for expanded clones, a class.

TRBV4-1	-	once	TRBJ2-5	TGCGCCAGCAGCCCCCATGGGGTGACAATCCAAGAGACCCAGTACTTC	CASSPHGVTIQETQYF
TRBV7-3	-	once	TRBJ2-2	TGTGCCAGCAGCTTAACCCTCACCGGGGAGCTGTTTTTT	CASSLTLTGELFF
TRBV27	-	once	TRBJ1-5	TGTGCCAGCAGTTTATCTGCCAGGGGTAGCAATCAGCCCCAGCATTTT	CASSLSARGSNQPQHF
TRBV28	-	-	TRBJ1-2	TGTGCCAGCAGTTCCCGACCGGCGGTTTATGGCTACACCTTC	CASSSRPAVYGYTF
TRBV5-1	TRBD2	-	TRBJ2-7	TGCGCCAGCAAACTAGCGGGAGGAATATACGAGCAGTACTTC	CASKLAGGIYEQYF
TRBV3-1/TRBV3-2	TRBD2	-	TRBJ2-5	TGTGCCAGCAGCCAAGGACTAGCGGGCGGAGAGACCCAGTACTTC	CASSQGLAGGETQYF
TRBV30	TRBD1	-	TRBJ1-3	TGTGCCTGGAGTGTAGGGACAGGGGGACTTACTGGAAACACCATATATTTT	CAWSVGTGGLTGNTIYF
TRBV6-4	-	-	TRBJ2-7	TGTGCCAGCAGTGACTCCCGACATGAGCAGTACTTC	CASSDSRHEQYF
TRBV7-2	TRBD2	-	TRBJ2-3	TGTGCCAGCAGCTCCGTACGACTAGCGATTGCGACAGATACGCAGTATTTT	CASSSVRLAIATDTQYF
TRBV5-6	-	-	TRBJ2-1	TGTGCCAGCAGCGTCGGGGGACACCTGAAGGAGCAGTTCTTC	CASSVGGHLKEQFF
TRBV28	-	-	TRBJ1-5	TGTGCCAGCAGTTTATTAGGATCTCCGCGGCCCCAGCATTTT	CASSLLGSPRPQHF
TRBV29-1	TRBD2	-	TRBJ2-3	TGCAGCGTTAAGCGGGGGGGCACTGATACGCAGTATTTT	CSVKRGGTDTQYF
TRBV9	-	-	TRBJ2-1	TGTGCCAGCAGCGGTGGAGGGGCAAACAATGAGCAGTTCTTC	CASSGGGANNEQFF
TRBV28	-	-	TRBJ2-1	TGTGCCAGCAGCGCGGACTGGGCACGAACCTACAATGAGCAGTTCTTC	CASSADWARTYNEQFF
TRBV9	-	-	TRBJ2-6	TGTGCCAGCCGGGGGTCTGGGGCCAACGTCCTGACTTTC	CASRGSGANVLTF
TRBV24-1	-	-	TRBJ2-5	TGTGCCACCAGTGCGCCAGGGAAGAAAGAGACCCAGTACTTC	CATSAPGKKETQYF
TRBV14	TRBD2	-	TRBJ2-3	TGTGCCAGCAGCCAACTAGCGGGGGGGCCAGATACGCAGTATTTT	CASSQLAGGPDTQYF
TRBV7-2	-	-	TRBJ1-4	TGTGCCAGCAGCTTGCGTGGGGGCGGTGAAAAACTGTTTTTT	CASSLRGGGEKLFF
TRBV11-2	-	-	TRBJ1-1	TGTGCCAGCAGCCGGGGACGGCCGAACACTGAAGCTTTCTTT	CASSRGRPNTEAFF
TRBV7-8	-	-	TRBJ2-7	TGTGCCAGCAGCTCCAGGGCTAGCTCCTACGAGCAGTACTTC	CASSSRASSYEQYF
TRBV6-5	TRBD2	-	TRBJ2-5	TGTGCCAGCAGTTACTCCCCAGCGGGGCAAGAGACCCAGTACTTC	CASSYSPAGQETQYF
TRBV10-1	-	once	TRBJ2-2	TGCGCCAGCAGCCATACCCCCACCGGGGAGCTGTTTTTT	CASSHTPTGELFF
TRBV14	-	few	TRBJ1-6	TGTGCCAGCAGCCACTTACCTAATTCACCCCTCCACTTT	CASSHLPNSPLHF
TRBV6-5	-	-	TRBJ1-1	TGTGCCAGCAGTTACTCTCAGGGAGGGGCTGAAGCTTTCTTT	CASSYSQGGAEAFF
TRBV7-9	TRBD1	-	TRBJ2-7	TGTGCCAGCAGCCCCGGACAGGGGGCCTACGAGCAGTACTTC	CASSPGQGAYEQYF
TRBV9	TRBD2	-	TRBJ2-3	TGTGCCAGCAGCGTACCCCTAGCGGGAGGCCAAACGGATACGCAGTATTTT	CASSVPLAGGQTDTQYF
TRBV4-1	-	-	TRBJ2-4	TGCGCCAGCAGCCAAGTTCCGGCGACAAAAAACATTCAGTACTTC	CASSQVPATKNIQYF
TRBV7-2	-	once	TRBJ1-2	TGTGCCAGCAGCTTGAACCGGGAACCAGCTAACTATGGCTACACCTTC	CASSLNREPANYGYTF
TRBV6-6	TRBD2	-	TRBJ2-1	TGTGCCAGCAGTCGGAAAGGACTAGCGGGGGTGGACTATGAGCAGTTCTTC	CASSRKGLAGVDYEQFF
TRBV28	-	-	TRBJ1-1	TGTGCCAGCAGTCAAGTGAACACTGAAGCTTTCTTT	CASSQVNTEAFF
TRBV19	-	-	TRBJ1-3	TGTGCCAGTAACGAGGGGGTTGCTGGAAACACCATATATTTT	CASNEGVAGNTIYF
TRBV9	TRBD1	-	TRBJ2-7	TGTGCCAGCAACATGGGACAGGCCGCCTACGAGCAGTACTTC	CASNMGQAAYEQYF
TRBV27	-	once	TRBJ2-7	TGTGCCAGCAGTTTATTCGGGGGCTACGAGCAGTACTTC	CASSLFGGYEQYF
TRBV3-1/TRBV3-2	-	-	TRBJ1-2	TGTGCCAGCAGCCAGGAAGACAGGATTGGAGGCTACACCTTC	CASSQEDRIGGYTF
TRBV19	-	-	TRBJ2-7	TGTGCCAGTAGTAGAAGCACCGGGACCACCCACTACGAGCAGTACTTC	CASSRSTGTTHYEQYF
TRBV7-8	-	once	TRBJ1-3	TGTGCCAGCAGCACGGGGGGGGCGACTGGAAACACCATATATTTT	CASSTGGATGNTIYF
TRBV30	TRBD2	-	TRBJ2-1	TGTGCCTGGAGTAGCGGGGGTTACAATGAGCAGTTCTTC	CAWSSGGYNEQFF
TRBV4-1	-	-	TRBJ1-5	TGCGCCAGCAGCCAAGATCGAAAGGGAAATCAGCCCCAGCATTTT	CASSQDRKGNQPQHF
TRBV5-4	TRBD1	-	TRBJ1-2	TGTGCCAGCAGGAGTGGACAGGGCTATGGCTACACCTTC	CASRSGQGYGYTF
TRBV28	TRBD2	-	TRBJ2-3	TGTGCCAGCAGGCCTAGCGGGAGCTCAGATACGCAGTATTTT	CASRPSGSSDTQYF
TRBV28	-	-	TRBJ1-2	TGTGCCAGCAGTAAAAGGGATGGCTACACCTTC	CASSKRDGYTF
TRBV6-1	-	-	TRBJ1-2	TGTGCCAGCAGTGATACTGGACTAATGGGAGGAAGGGATGGCTACACCTTC	CASSDTGLMGGRDGYTF
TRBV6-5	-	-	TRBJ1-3	TGTGCCAGCACCCAGGTAGCTGGAAACACCATATATTTT	CASTQVAGNTIYF
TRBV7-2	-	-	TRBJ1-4	TGTGCCAGCAGCTCCGGACCGACGACTGATGAAAAACTGTTTTTT	CASSSGPTTDEKLFF
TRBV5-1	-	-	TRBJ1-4	TGCGCCAGCAGCTTGGATTCAGGGTTTGCAACTAATGAAAAACTGTTTTTT	CASSLDSGFATNEKLFF
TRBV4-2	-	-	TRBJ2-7	TGTGCCAGCAGCCAAGATTTGGTCGGGAGCTCCTACGAGCAGTACTTC	CASSQDLVGSSYEQYF
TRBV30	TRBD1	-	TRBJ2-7	TGTGCCTGGAGCCCCGTAGGGGGCCCCTACGAGCAGTACTTC	CAWSPVGGPYEQYF
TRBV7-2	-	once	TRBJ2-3	TGTGCCAGCAGCCAGCAAGCAACAGGGGATACGCAGTATTTT	CASSQQATGDTQYF
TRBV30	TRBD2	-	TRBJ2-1	TGTGCCTGGGCGGGACTAGCGATCTCCTACAATGAGCAGTTCTTC	CAWAGLAISYNEQFF
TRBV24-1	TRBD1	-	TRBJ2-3	TGTGCCACCAGTGGGACAGGGACAGATACGCAGTATTTT	CATSGTGTDTQYF
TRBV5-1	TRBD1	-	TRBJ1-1	TGCGCCAGCAGCGCGGACCTGGACAGGGCACATCATGGAGCTTTCTTT	CASSADLDRAHHGAFF
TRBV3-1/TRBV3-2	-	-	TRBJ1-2	TGTGCCAGCAGCGCCCGGGACCCCTTATTGGGCTATGGCTACACCTTC	CASSARDPLLGYGYTF
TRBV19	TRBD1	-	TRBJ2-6	TGTGCCAGTAGTTCGGGGACAGGGGGCACTGGGGCCAACGTCCTGACTTTC	CASSSGTGGTGANVLTF
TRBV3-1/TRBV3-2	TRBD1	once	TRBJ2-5	TGTGCCAGCATCAGGGGGGAGACCCAGTACTTC	CASIRGETQYF
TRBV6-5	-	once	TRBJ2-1	TGTGCCAGCAGTTACGCGCAGGGCGATGAGCAGTTCTTC	CASSYAQGDEQFF
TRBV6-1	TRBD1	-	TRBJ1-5	TGTGCCAGCAGTGAAGAGACAGGGACCCATCAGCCCCAGCATTTT	CASSEETGTHQPQHF
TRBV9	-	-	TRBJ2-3	TGTGCCAGCAGCGTAGGTATTGTTGCGGGGAGGACAGATACGCAGTATTTT	CASSVGIVAGRTDTQYF
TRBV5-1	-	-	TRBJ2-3	TGCGCCAGCAGCTTGGCAAGAATGGATAGCGCCCTTCCGCAGTATTTT	CASSLARMDSALPQYF
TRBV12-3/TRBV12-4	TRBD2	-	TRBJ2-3	TGTGCCAGCACCCAGAACGGGGGGTATACGCAGTATTTT	CASTQNGGYTQYF
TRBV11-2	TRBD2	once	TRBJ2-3	TGTGCCAGCAGCTTAGGCCCAGCGGGACGCACAGATACGCAGTATTTT	CASSLGPAGRTDTQYF